What follows describes a single T cell receptor (beta chain). In the authors' workflow: By means of reference gene primer amplification, nucleated cell counts were estimated. Measured with immunoSEQ multiplex PCR; TCRdb has only the in-frame clones, and not every one. Clone size and V and J calls were adopted from that table, with D and trimming inferred from the DNA. The sample shows some 100,000 clones, 80% to 90% of them seen only once. CDR3 length equals 17 residues. V shed 5 bases, J shed 4 bases, and the junction held 11 bases outside the gene matches. CDR1 and CDR2 (germline): SEHNR, FQNEAQ (reference sequence). The sample comes from a study of blood T cell repertoires in COVID-19. For the study at large: Sites across the United States, Italy and Spain contributed samples from acute and convalescent COVID-19.

This study enrolled people aged about 18 to 95 from roughly 22 US geographic areas. For recovered donors of Cohort 3, there were two negative PCRs, clearance, or symptom resolution. The receptor's source is a woman aged 45-65 years who had recovered from COVID-19. This chain connects TRBV7-9 to TRBJ2-1; 10 positions agree with TRBD2. The sequencing input was PBMCs or T cells enriched from blood (not recorded which). DNA for the CDR3: TGTGCCAGCAGCCCCAGCCTAAGCGGGGGGGTGTACAATGAGCAGTTCTTC. As protein: CASSPSLSGGVYNEQFF.